This T cell receptor beta chain was obtained from a study of T cells in Graves' hyperthyroidism and ophthalmopathy. Out of approximately 10 ml of fresh peripheral blood came the PBMCs. Amplification of TCR beta CDR3 regions used RNA as the template. An initial round of RT-PCR targeting the TCR CDR3 relied on the HTBI primer set. A single record per CDR3 protein comes from TCRdb applying MiXCR to the multiplex PCR reads. The repertoire consists of about 710,000 distinct CDR3 sequences, with 16% occurring once and the leading ten covering around 7.7%. Trimming removed 7 bases from V and 6 bases from J; junction bases left unmatched: 7. Germline lookup yields CDR1 SQVTM and CDR2 ANQGSEA. The CDR3 is 13 residues long. Study-level findings and limits: Within blood appeared most thyroid clonotypes that had expanded above 0.001. Ophthalmopathy was predicted by the model a median of around 5.9 months ahead of onset.

This clonotype was observed a few times. Its antigen is not known. The sample taken for sequencing was blood. This clonotype originated in a man between 18 and 35 years old with Graves' hyperthyroidism. The rearrangement links TRBV29-1 to TRBJ2-4, with 9 bases lining up with TRBD1. Written as DNA, the CDR3 is TGCAGCGCCGGGGACAGGGCGGTAAACATTCAGTACTTC. This encodes CSAGDRAVNIQYF.